The sequence of this TCR beta chain was determined in a study of T cells after yellow fever vaccination. Study findings and constraints: Post-booster repertoires again held most primary-vaccination clones (about 96% CD4, 80% to 90% CD8). Sorted repertoires could include abundant contaminating clonotypes from bulk cells.

TCRdb reprocessed the 5' RACE reads via MiXCR and lists one record per CDR3 protein. The sample lists some 320,000 distinct CDR3 sequences, roughly 4.3% occurring once. Germline CDR1 reads MNHEY; CDR2 reads SVGEGT. Unmatched junction bases numbered 3, after V lost 7 bases and J lost 6 bases. The CDR3 length is 12 residues. This clonotype was seen a handful of times. As yet, its antigen is unknown. The chain has TRBV6-2 or TRBV6-3 and TRBJ2-1; 7 nucleotides align to TRBD1. The specimen was PBMCs, collected 5 days after the yellow fever booster vaccination. The sequence was collected from a young man who received the YFV17D yellow fever vaccine. The CDR3 DNA is TGTGCCAGCAAGGACAGGCTCAATGAGCAGTTCTTC. Protein product: CASKDRLNEQFF.